These 6 T cell receptor beta chains came from one sample sequenced in a study of T-cell memory formation after mild COVID-19. MiXCR, run by TCRdb on the 5' RACE reads, gives a single entry per CDR3 protein. The sample carries over 10,000 distinct CDR3 sequences, about a sixth recorded once. Sequencing input: PBMCs or a T cell subset sorted from them (not recorded which). The receptors were gathered from a man between 18 and 29 years old who had mild COVID-19 (a few samples of this study predate the infection). Cell type and time point are not known.

This sequence joins TRBV7-2 and TRBJ2-2; D possibly corresponds to TRBD2 (6 bases). Deletions cut 5 bases from V and 4 bases from J, with 14 bases between. This CDR3 has 15 amino acids. CDR1 and CDR2 from the germline V gene are SGHTA and FQGNSA. CDR3 sequence (DNA): TGTGCCAGCAGCCTACGGGAGAGGGGCACCGGGGAGCTGTTTTTT. Translated: CASSLRERGTGELFF.

The chain carries TRBV27 and TRBJ2-1, with D uncertain. The V and J ends lost 6 bases and 2 bases respectively, with 11 bases between them. The CDR3 sequence is 14 residues long. In germline, CDR1 is MNHEY, CDR2 SMNVEV (reference sequence). The CDR3 region has the DNA TGTGCCAGCAGAACCCCCGGCCCCTACAATGAGCAGTTCTTC. Translating gives CASRTPGPYNEQFF.

The J gene is TRBJ2-7, the V gene TRBV12-3 or TRBV12-4; D possibly corresponds to TRBD2 (5 bases). The ends were cut back, 8 bases at V and 2 bases at J, with 13 bases in the middle. CDR3 size: 13 residues. Here the CDR3 reads CASGGGITYEQYF. CDR3 nucleotide sequence: TGTGCCAGCGGCGGAGGAATCACCTACGAGCAGTACTTC.

This clonotype was observed many times. The chain links TRBV11-2 to TRBJ2-4, with D possibly TRBD2 on 5 matching bases. Germline V gene sequence: CDR1 SGHAT, CDR2 FQNNGV. Trimming removed 0 bases from V and 0 bases from J, with 15 bases in between. The CDR3 runs to 18 residues. The CDR3 DNA reads as TGTGCCAGCAGCTTAGAATTGTATCCGGGGATAGCCAAAAACATTCAGTACTTC. Encoded protein: CASSLELYPGIAKNIQYF.

This chain joins TRBV7-3 and TRBJ2-1, with D possibly called TRBD1 or TRBD2 (6 bases each). Germline assignment: CDR1 SGHTA and CDR2 FQGTGA. This CDR3 is 15 amino acids long. V shed 2 bases and J shed 2 bases, with 10 bases lying between them. In DNA, the CDR3 is TGTGCCAGCAGCTTAGGGGGGCCGCCCTACAATGAGCAGTTCTTC. It is translated as CASSLGGPPYNEQFF.

This clonotype was detected many times. The chain employs TRBV6-1 and TRBJ2-7; D is possibly TRBD1 or TRBD2 (5 bases each). The CDR3 has 12 residues. Germline CDR1 and CDR2: MNHNS and SASEGT. CDR3 coding DNA: TGTGCCAGCAGTGAGAGAGGGGCCCAACAAGACGTC. Its protein product is CASSERGAQQDV.